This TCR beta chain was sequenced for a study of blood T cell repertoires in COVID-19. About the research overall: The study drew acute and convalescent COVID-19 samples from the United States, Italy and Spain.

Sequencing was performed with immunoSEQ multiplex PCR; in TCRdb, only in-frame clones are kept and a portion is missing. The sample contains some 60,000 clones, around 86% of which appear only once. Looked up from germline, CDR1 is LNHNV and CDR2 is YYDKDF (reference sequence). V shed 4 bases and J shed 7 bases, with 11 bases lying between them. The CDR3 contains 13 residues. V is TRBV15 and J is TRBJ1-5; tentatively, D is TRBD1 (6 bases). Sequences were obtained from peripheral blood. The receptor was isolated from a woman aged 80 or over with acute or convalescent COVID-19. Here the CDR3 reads CATSMETGQPQHF. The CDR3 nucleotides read TGTGCCACCAGCATGGAAACAGGGCAGCCCCAGCATTTT. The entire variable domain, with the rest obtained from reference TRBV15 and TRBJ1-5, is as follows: DAMVIQNPRYQVTQFGKPVTLSCSQTLNHNVMYWYQQKSSQAPKLLFHYYDKDFNNEADTPDNFQSRRPNTSFCFLDIRSPGLGDTAMYLCATSMETGQPQHFGDGTRLSIL.